This paragraph covers one TCR beta chain sequence. V was clipped by 4 bases and J by 5 bases; unmatched bases: 11. The CDR3 contains 15 residues. From germline, CDR1 is MGHRA and CDR2 YSYEKL. This record comes from a study of shared clonotypes between healthy human individuals. Profiled with immunoSEQ multiplex PCR; TCRdb holds only in-frame clones, not every one. This sample has 2 million to 3 million clones, with 80% to 95% found just once. This chain uses TRBV4-1 with TRBJ2-7; 7 positions match TRBD2. The sequenced sample was naive CD4+ T cells from PBMCs. As to subset: CD45RA+ positively selected. The sequence came from a man aged 18 to 30 in good health. Some clones in this sample may be carry-over from other donors' samples. The CDR3 DNA reads as TGCGCCAGCAGCCGACAGACTAGCACCCACCACGAGCAGTACTTC. Amino acid sequence: CASSRQTSTHHEQYF.